The 15 T cell receptor beta chains below were found in one sample sequenced in a study of cytomegalovirus exposure and HLA in healthy donors. The PCR employed 60 Vbeta primers together with 13 Jbeta primers. The table came from immunoSEQ multiplex PCR; TCRdb's copy has only in-frame clones and leaves some out. The sample totals 20,000 to 25,000 clones; its top ten clones hold 15% to 20%. Sequenced input: PBMCs. These receptors all come from a male donor in good health and CMV-seropositive.

The CDR3 protein is CASSEDRGNQPQHF. The DNA for the CDR3 is TGTGCCAGCAGCGAGGACAGAGGCAATCAGCCCCAGCATTTT. The rearrangement uses TRBV7-9 and TRBJ1-5; tentatively, D is TRBD1 (6 bases). The germline V and J ends were trimmed by 5 bases and 2 bases, with 10 bases remaining between them. Germline CDR1 is SEHNR and CDR2 is FQNEAQ (reference sequence). The CDR3 contains 14 residues. The full variable domain, completed using reference TRBV7-9 and TRBJ1-5, is DTGVSQNPRHKITKRGQNVTFRCDPISEHNRLYWYRQTLGQGPEFLTYFQNEAQLEKSRLLSDRFSAERPKGSFSTLEIQRTEQGDSAMYLCASSEDRGNQPQHFGDGTRLSIL.

The CDR3 spells CASSLTQGDQPQHF. The CDR3 region has the DNA TGTGCCAGCAGCTTAACACAGGGGGATCAGCCCCAGCATTTT. V gene TRBV7-6 combines with J gene TRBJ1-5; 8 bases agree with TRBD1. The CDR3 runs to 14 residues. J lost 5 bases, V lost 2 bases, and 2 bases had no gene match. Germline CDR1 and CDR2: SGHVS and FNYEAQ.

J is TRBJ2-7 and V is TRBV2, with a weak D call TRBD1 (5 bases). This CDR3 comprises 13 residues. From germline, CDR1 is SNHLY and CDR2 FYNNEI. Trimming removed 5 bases from V and 2 bases from J, with 10 bases in between. The CDR3 bases are TGTGCCAGCAGTCAGACAGTAGCCTACGAGCAGTACTTC. It codes for CASSQTVAYEQYF.

The V and J genes are TRBV5-1 and TRBJ1-1; 8 bases line up with TRBD1. After removal of 4 bases from V and 1 base from J, the junction contained 3 bases not matched to a gene. Germline V gene sequence: CDR1 SGHRS, CDR2 YFSETQ. The CDR3 has 14 amino acids. CDR3 sequence: CASSPGQANTEAFF. The CDR3, as DNA: TGCGCCAGCAGCCCGGGACAGGCGAACACTGAAGCTTTCTTT.

The chain uses TRBV30 and TRBJ2-1, with D possibly matching TRBD2 (7 bases). CDR3 size: 14 residues. CDR1 is GTSNPN and CDR2 is SVGIG in the germline V gene (reference sequence). Deletions cut 0 bases from V and 8 bases from J, with 14 bases between. This CDR3 is CAWSVRGGAYEQFF. DNA of the CDR3: TGTGCCTGGAGTGTACGTGGGGGGGCCTATGAGCAGTTCTTC.

The chain employs TRBV2 and TRBJ1-1, with 10 nucleotides matching TRBD1. Germline CDR1 is SNHLY and CDR2 is FYNNEI. V shed 7 bases and J 0 bases; nucleotides not matched to a gene: 8. The CDR3 length is 16 residues. In DNA form, the CDR3 reads TGTGCCAGCACGGGACAGGGGAGTAAAATGAACACTGAAGCTTTCTTT. Translating it yields CASTGQGSKMNTEAFF.

The chain recombines TRBV5-1 with TRBJ1-4, with 9 bases matching TRBD1. With 3 bases clipped from V and 4 bases from J, the junction kept 4 bases outside the gene matches. The CDR3 totals 15 residues. Germline CDR1 SGHRS, CDR2 YFSETQ. The CDR3 loop is CASSSGTGLNEKLFF. DNA for the CDR3: TGCGCCAGCAGCTCTGGGACAGGGCTTAATGAAAAACTGTTTTTT.

This clone is called medium-sized based on its frequency. The chain is built from TRBV6-6 and TRBJ1-1; D possibly corresponds to TRBD1 (5 bases). The CDR3 length is 12 residues. With 2 bases removed from V and 10 bases from J, the gap between germline ends came to 11 bases. The germline gives CDR1 MNHNY, CDR2 SVGAGI (reference sequence). The CDR3 sequence is CASSYVQGAAFF. In DNA form, the CDR3 reads TGTGCCAGCAGTTACGTGCAGGGTGCAGCTTTCTTT.

V is TRBV10-3 and J is TRBJ2-7; 9 nucleotides agree with TRBD1. CDR3 length: 15 residues. Germline lookup yields CDR1 ENHRY and CDR2 SYGVKD. J gave up 5 bases and V 10 bases, and 15 bases lay outside the gene matches. The CDR3 DNA follows: TGTGCCACCTCCCCGGGTCCGGGACAGGGCGACGAGCAGTACTTC. Translation gives CATSPGPGQGDEQYF.

The CDR3 loop is CASSRGQGVNYGYTF. The CDR3 DNA sequence: TGCGCCAGCAGCCGGGGGCAGGGGGTGAACTATGGCTACACCTTC. V usage is TRBV5-1 and J usage is TRBJ1-2, with TRBD1 matching over 7 bases. In germline, CDR1 is SGHRS, CDR2 YFSETQ. CDR3 length: 15 amino acids. After removal of 4 bases from V and 2 bases from J, the junction contained 8 bases not matched to a gene.

This chain connects TRBV30 to TRBJ1-1; the D gene is possibly TRBD1 (5 bases). CDR3 length equals 12 residues. Germline CDR1 and CDR2: GTSNPN and SVGIG (reference sequence). The V and J ends lost 1 base and 12 bases respectively, with 15 bases between them. CDR3 nucleotides: TGTGCCTGGAGTGGGTTGGCAGGGAGGTCTTTCTTT. Translating gives CAWSGLAGRSFF.

The chain combines TRBV11-3 with TRBJ2-2, with 11 bases that match TRBD1. The CDR3 length is 15 residues. Trimming at V came to 4 bases and at J to 7 bases, leaving 5 bases not matched to a gene. From germline, CDR1 is SGHNT and CDR2 YENEEA. CDR3 sequence reads: CASSSDRGPVGELFF. In nucleotides, the CDR3 is TGTGCCAGCAGCTCGGACAGGGGGCCGGTCGGGGAGCTGTTTTTT. The whole variable domain, filled in from reference TRBV11-3 and TRBJ2-2, reads EAGVVQSPRYKIIEKKQPVAFWCNPISGHNTLYWYLQNLGQGPELLIRYENEEAVDDSQLPKDRFSAERLKGVDSTLKIQPAELGDSAVYLCASSSDRGPVGELFFGEGSRLTVL.

The chain carries TRBV18 and TRBJ1-3; possible D gene TRBD1, 6 bases. The CDR3 covers 17 residues. CDR1 KGHSH and CDR2 LQKENI come from the germline V gene. V lost 3 bases, J lost 2 bases, and 17 bases lay in between. CDR3 sequence: CASSPLEQGITGNTIYF. The CDR3, as DNA: TGTGCCAGCTCACCCCTGGAGCAGGGGATCACTGGAAACACCATATATTTT.

The chain joins TRBV19 to TRBJ1-3, with D unresolved. Per germline, CDR1 LNHDA and CDR2 SQIVND (reference sequence). The CDR3 runs to 14 residues. Trimming shortened V by 5 bases and J by 0 bases, and 8 bases separated the two germline ends. The CDR3 region has the DNA TGTGCCAGTAGTCCTGTCAGCTCTGGAAACACCATATATTTT. Amino acid sequence: CASSPVSSGNTIYF.

The chain has TRBV18 and TRBJ2-2; D perhaps matches TRBD1 (6 bases). The CDR3 contains 14 residues. Trimming stripped 0 bases from V and 4 bases from J, with 6 bases between. Germline V CDR1 and CDR2: KGHSH, LQKENI. The CDR3 DNA follows: TGTGCCAGCTCACCACCAGGGGGCACCGGGGAGCTGTTTTTT. Encoded protein: CASSPPGGTGELFF.